This paragraph reports one T cell receptor beta chain. The target antigen is unknown. The CDR3 runs to 14 residues. Germline loops: CDR1 DFQATT, CDR2 SNEGSKA (reference sequence). With 6 bases removed from V and 0 bases from J, the gap between germline ends came to 15 bases. These data are taken from a study of metastatic and nonmetastatic thyroid tumors. Among the patients, none had received any treatment before thyroid surgery. In the original analysis: Clinicopathological groups supplied CDR3 differences that were used to build a distant-metastasis classifier for papillary thyroid cancer. Through MiXCR, TCRdb re-clonotyped the PCR reads. The V and J calls and clone size are TCRdb's, not the authors'. The sample consists of under 35,000 clones, 25% to 35% of them appearing once. General study points: Reported TCR beta diversity, measured in blood and tumor, was significantly higher for malignant thyroid tumors than for benign nodules.

The sequenced sample consisted of blood. The chain carries TRBV20-1 and TRBJ2-7; tentative D call: TRBD2 (6 bases). This clonotype originated in a female donor with papillary thyroid cancer or a benign thyroid nodule (not recorded which). Some clones in this sample may be carry-over from other donors' samples. The CDR3 region is CSAPSGTYSYEQYF. CDR3 DNA sequence: TGCAGTGCCCCCTCCGGGACTTACTCCTACGAGCAGTACTTC.